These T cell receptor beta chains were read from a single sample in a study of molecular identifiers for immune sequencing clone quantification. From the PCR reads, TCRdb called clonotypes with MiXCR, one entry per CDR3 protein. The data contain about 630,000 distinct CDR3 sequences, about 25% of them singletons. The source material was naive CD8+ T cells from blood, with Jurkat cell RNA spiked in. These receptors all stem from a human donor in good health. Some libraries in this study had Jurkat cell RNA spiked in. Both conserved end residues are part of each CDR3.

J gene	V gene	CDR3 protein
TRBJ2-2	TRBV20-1	CSARDYPGRGAGELFF
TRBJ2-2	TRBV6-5	CASSYSGSTGELFF
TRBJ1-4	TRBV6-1	CASSGAPGTGDEKLFF
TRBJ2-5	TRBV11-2	CASSSGAGYQETQYF
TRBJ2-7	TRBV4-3	CASSPREKRYEQYF
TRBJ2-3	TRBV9	CASSVNRDRVTDTQYF
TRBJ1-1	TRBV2	CASTYRVGTEAFF
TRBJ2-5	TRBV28	CASGAGGEETQYF
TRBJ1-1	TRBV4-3	CASSQEGGGVGQATEAFF
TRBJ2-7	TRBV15	CATSREGWGEQYF
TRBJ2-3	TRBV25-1	CASSGDLGRPSTDTQYF
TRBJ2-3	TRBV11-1	CASSDNRDDTQYF
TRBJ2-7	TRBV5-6	CASSLGYLRDESSYEQYF
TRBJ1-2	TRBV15	CATSSKQGYGYTF
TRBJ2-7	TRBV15	CATSRDLGQGNEQYF
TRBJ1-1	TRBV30	CAWSVGAGNTEAFF
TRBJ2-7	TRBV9	CASRKWGETPYYEQYF
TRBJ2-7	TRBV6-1	CASSEAASYEQYF
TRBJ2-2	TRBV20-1	CSARERDRVGTGELFF
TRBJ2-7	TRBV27	CASSPIPTGESYEQYF
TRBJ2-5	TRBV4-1	CASSQDPGLVGNQYF
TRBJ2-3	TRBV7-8	CASSLLGGPSTDTQYF
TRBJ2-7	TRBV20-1	CSAREGTSTYPYEQYF
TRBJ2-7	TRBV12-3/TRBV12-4	CASMGGSYEQYF
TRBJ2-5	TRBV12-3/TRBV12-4	CASSLSSETQYF
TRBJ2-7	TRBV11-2	CASSLTGAPDEQYF
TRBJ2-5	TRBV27	CASSLRNPRQEIGETQYF
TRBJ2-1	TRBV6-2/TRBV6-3	CASSYSAGEKVNEQFF
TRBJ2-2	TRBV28	CASNTRDRAKSGELFF
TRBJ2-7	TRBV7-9	CASSLTVGFSEQYF
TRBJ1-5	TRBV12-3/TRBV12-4	CASSPVGDQPQHF
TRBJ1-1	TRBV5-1	CASSPSSHAEAFF
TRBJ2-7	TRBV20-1	CSAIPGTGLSYEQYF
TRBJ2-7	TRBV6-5	CASSYSQSSSYEQYF
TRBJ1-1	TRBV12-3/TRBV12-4	CASSYGTTEAFF
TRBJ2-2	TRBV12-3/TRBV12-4	CVSRPPTGEVGTGELFF
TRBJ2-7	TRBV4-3	CASSPAGLTGSYEQYF
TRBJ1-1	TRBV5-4	CASSAGQEMVAEAFF
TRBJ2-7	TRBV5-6	CASSPVGVIEQYF
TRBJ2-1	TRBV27	CASSLAGAVSSYNEQFF
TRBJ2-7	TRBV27	CASSPRAHLEQYF
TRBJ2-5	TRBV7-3	CASSPNPLTGGRETQYF
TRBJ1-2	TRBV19	CASSIDSSGYTF
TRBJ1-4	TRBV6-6	CASTDPSRAPSNEKLFF
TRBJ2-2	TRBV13	CASSIRGQGIGELFF
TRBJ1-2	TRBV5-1	CASSLAGGPLIAYTF
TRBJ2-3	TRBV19	CASSQQGNTDTQYF
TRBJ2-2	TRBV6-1	CASPSNTGELYF
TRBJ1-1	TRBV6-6	CASTWRSSAAFF
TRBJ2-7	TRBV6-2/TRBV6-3	CASSPVERASSYEQYF
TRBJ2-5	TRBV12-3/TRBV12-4	CASSSVGGPQETQYF
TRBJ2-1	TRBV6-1	CASSEGLAIHNEQFF